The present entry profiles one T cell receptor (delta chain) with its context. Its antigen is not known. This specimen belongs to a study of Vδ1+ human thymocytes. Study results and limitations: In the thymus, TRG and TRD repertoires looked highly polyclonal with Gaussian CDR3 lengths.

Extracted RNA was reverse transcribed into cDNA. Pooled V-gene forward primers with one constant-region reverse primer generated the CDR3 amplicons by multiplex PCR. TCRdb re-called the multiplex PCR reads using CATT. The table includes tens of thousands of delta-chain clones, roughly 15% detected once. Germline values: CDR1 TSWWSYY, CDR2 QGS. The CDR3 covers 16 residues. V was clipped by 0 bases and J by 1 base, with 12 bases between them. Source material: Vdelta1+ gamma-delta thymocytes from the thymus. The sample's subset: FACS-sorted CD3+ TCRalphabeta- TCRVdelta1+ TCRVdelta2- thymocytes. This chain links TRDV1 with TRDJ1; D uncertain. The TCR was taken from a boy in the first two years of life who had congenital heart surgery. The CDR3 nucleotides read TGTGCTCTTGGGGAACTCATCGATTGCGGCACCGATAAACTCATCTTT. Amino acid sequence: CALGELIDCGTDKLIF.